These T cell receptor beta chains were read from a single sample in a study of radiotherapy plus CTLA-4 blockade in lung cancer. The protocol was immunoSEQ multiplex PCR, while the TCRdb copy is restricted to in-frame clones and leaves out a portion. The sample carries about 76,000 clones, 78% recorded once. The input for sequencing was peripheral blood, taken from a patient treated with radiotherapy plus ipilimumab. The receptors originated from a human donor with non-small cell lung cancer whose response to radiotherapy plus ipilimumab could not be evaluated. Some clones in this sample may be carry-over from other donors' samples. Both conserved end residues are trimmed from each CDR3. Fields, in order: V gene, CDR3 protein.

TRBV2,ASSAQVNTEAF
TRBV5-4,ASSLATSGGKNEQF
TRBV7-2,ASSFGASGGAGTQY
TRBV7-6,ASSTSGGAREQY
TRBV7-2,ASSLLGTGELF
TRBV28,ASSLRLAGAANTGELF
TRBV6-6,ASSLLDLEQF
TRBV5-1,ASSLGVAGGQETQY
TRBV11-1,ASSLVQGEGATEAF
TRBV28,ASSVPLTDTQY
TRBV19,ASSIRGQQSYEQY
TRBV6-5,ASRGQSLQPQH
TRBV5-5,ASSYYRGLTDTQY
TRBV27,ASSLDSQTDTQY
TRBV7-2,ASSYRRSGTSLEKLF
TRBV7-2,ASDRRDTYNSPLH
TRBV18,ASSPSTGPLNTEAF
TRBV2,ASSIQGAPDTEAF
TRBV19,ASSPQTGGTIY
TRBV10-3,AIRSPGLEDEQY
TRBV5-1,ASSREQGGQPQH
TRBV19,ASSRPGTVLRGEETQY
TRBV6-6,ASSRPTSGSYEQY
TRBV11-2,ASSFQGGSPLH
TRBV5-1,ASSLGDRQGGQPQH
TRBV27,ASRTSGMAIYNEQF
TRBV13,ASSLDPGGGETQY
TRBV30,AWSRYRAYEQY
TRBV9,ASSVEGGYGYT
TRBV11-2,ASRVAGSTDTQY
TRBV9,ASSERVDSYNEQF
TRBV19,ASSGRRIDTEAF
TRBV6-5,ASSPQGVDSPLH
TRBV28,ASSSRRGGTNEKLF
TRBV28,ASSSTGQGPNYGYT
TRBV25-1,ASSEAGDFNEQF
TRBV19,ASSHGGLNQPQH
TRBV30,AWSPGVSTEAF
TRBV7-3,ASSFGSGEGQF
TRBV6-6,ASRKIQGATEAF
TRBV9,ASSSGTGGLSGANVLT
TRBV21-1,ASSKARQGGDYEQY
TRBV19,ASSINPVEAF
TRBV4-1,ASSQTFPGQRAYEQF
TRBV9,ASSGAGGLGNEQF
TRBV18,ASSAIFNRGRQPQH
TRBV2,ASKTPRDNQPQH
TRBV28,ASSLSGQGEGNEQF
TRBV27,ASTVPGQGAGDYGYT
TRBV27,ASSLSSAWDTQY
TRBV21-1,ASRGRMAEAF